This T cell receptor beta chain was observed in a study of tumour-infiltrating T cells in Burkitt lymphoma. Whole-study context: All epidemiological Burkitt lymphoma subtypes were represented in the cohort. Study outcomes and limitations: Several public clonotypes were shared across many Burkitt lymphoma patients.

V was trimmed by 4 bases and J by 1 base, leaving 10 bases between them. CDR3 length: 14 residues. CDR1 and CDR2 (germline): MNHEY, SVGAGI. The repertoire was sequenced with immunoSEQ multiplex PCR; TCRdb's copy has only in-frame clones and lacks some. The repertoire has approximately 3,700 clones, less than 20% of them found once; the top ten carry roughly 1.3%. A note on this clone: The antigen remains undetermined.

The clonotype comes from a human donor with Burkitt lymphoma. J is TRBJ2-5 and V is TRBV6-5; weak D call: TRBD1 (6 bases). Sequencing was done on a sample of tumor tissue. This CDR3 is CASSLQQGQETQYF. DNA for the CDR3: TGTGCCAGCAGTTTACAACAGGGCCAAGAGACCCAGTACTTC.